This T cell receptor (beta chain) is from a study of T cell clonality in common variable immunodeficiency. Whole-study findings and limits: Fewer deletions and N-nucleotide insertions were reportedly seen in common variable immunodeficiency TCR beta sequences.

TCRdb's copy holds only in-frame clones and misses some; the assay was immunoSEQ multiplex PCR. This sample comprises roughly 43,000 clones, none seen once only. Germline values: CDR1 LNHDA, CDR2 SQIVND (reference sequence). The V segment lost 3 bases and the J segment 2 bases; nucleotides outside the gene matches: 3. This CDR3 spans 15 amino acids. This clone was seen ten or more times. The antigen is unknown. The CDR3 end falls 3 residues outside the read, so it is completed with the germline J gene. V usage is TRBV19 and J usage is TRBJ2-3; 9 bases agree with TRBD1. This receptor was obtained from a person aged 18 to 69 in good health. Sequencing was performed on peripheral blood mononuclear cells. The sequenced CDR3 bases are TGTGCCAGTAGTATTGGGGACAGGGACACAGATACG. It specifies CASSIGDRDTDT. The whole CDR3 sequence is CASSIGDRDTDTQYF.